The next 31 T cell receptor beta chains were all read from a single sample in a study of blood T cell repertoires in COVID-19. The data were produced by immunoSEQ multiplex PCR, yet TCRdb's version contains in-frame clones alone and is incomplete. The sample has about 97,000 clones; roughly 87% are singletons. The sequenced sample was peripheral blood. The receptors come from a woman aged 50 to 65 with COVID-19, enrolled during active disease.

This chain links TRBV3-1 (or the pseudogene TRBV3-2) with TRBJ2-7, with 12 bases fitting TRBD2. J gave up 2 bases and V 3 bases, and 2 bases lay outside the gene matches. This CDR3 spans 15 amino acids. Germline lookup yields CDR1 LGHDT and CDR2 YNNKEL (reference sequence). CDR3 sequence (DNA): TGTGCCAGCAGCCAGTGGACTAGCGGGACCTACGAGCAGTACTTC. Its protein product is CASSQWTSGTYEQYF.

The chain has TRBV30 and TRBJ1-6, with D unresolved. V shed 5 bases and J shed 9 bases, with 20 bases lying between them. CDR1 and CDR2 (germline): GTSNPN, SVGIG (reference sequence). This CDR3 region has 15 residues. CDR3 protein: CAWERGLLSSSPLHF. In DNA, the CDR3 is TGTGCCTGGGAGCGCGGGCTACTATCTAGTTCACCCCTCCACTTT.

The chain recombines TRBV3-1 (or the pseudogene TRBV3-2) with TRBJ2-1, with D possibly matching TRBD2 (6 bases). In germline, CDR1 is LGHDT, CDR2 YNNKEL (reference sequence). The CDR3 runs 14 residues. V lost 4 bases and J 5 bases, leaving 12 bases between the germline ends. CDR3 sequence: CASSPAGTDNEQFF. In nucleotides, the CDR3 is TGTGCCAGCAGCCCCGCGGGGACCGACAATGAGCAGTTCTTC.

The rearrangement joins TRBV6-1 to TRBJ2-3; 10 bases are shared with TRBD2. Germline trimming cut 2 bases from V and 11 bases from J; bases unmatched to any gene: 19. CDR3 length equals 18 residues. From germline, CDR1 is MNHNS and CDR2 SASEGT. The CDR3 protein is CASSEHPGTSAKREGQYF. The CDR3, as DNA: TGTGCCAGCAGTGAACACCCGGGGACTAGCGCCAAGCGGGAGGGGCAGTATTTT.

V gene TRBV7-3 combines with J gene TRBJ1-6; D is unclear. V dropped 4 bases and J dropped 9 bases, with 10 bases sitting between them. Germline V gene lookup returns CDR1 SGHTA and CDR2 FQGTGA. CDR3 size: 13 residues. CDR3: CASSSMGSSPLHF. Written as DNA, the CDR3 is TGTGCCAGCAGCTCGATGGGCAGTTCACCCCTCCACTTT.

Only a few counts were recorded for this clone. This chain links TRBV18 with TRBJ1-2; D might be TRBD1 (5 bases). The CDR3 extends over 13 amino acids. Germline CDR1 and CDR2: KGHSH and LQKENI. V was pared by 1 base and J by 6 bases, with 9 bases between. For the CDR3, the DNA is TGTGCCAGCTCACCACAGGGGTTTAATGGCTACACCTTC. The encoded protein is CASSPQGFNGYTF. Looking up the rest from reference TRBV18 and TRBJ1-2 gives the full variable domain: NAGVMQNPRHLVRRRGQEARLRCSPMKGHSHVYWYRQLPEEGLKFMVYLQKENIIDESGMPKERFSAEFPKEGPSILRIQQVVRGDSAAYFCASSPQGFNGYTFGSGTRLTVV.

The rearrangement uses TRBV5-1 and TRBJ2-2; TRBD1 matches 10 bases. The trim removed 4 bases at V and 4 bases at J, leaving 7 bases unmatched. Germline assignment: CDR1 SGHRS and CDR2 YFSETQ. The CDR3 is 16 residues long. CDR3 bases: TGCGCCAGCAGCAGCACCGGGACAGGGGCCACCGGGGAGCTGTTTTTT. The encoded protein is CASSSTGTGATGELFF.

V gene TRBV6-5 combines with J gene TRBJ1-3, with D maybe TRBD1 (5 bases). The V end lost 7 bases, the J end lost 4 bases, and 14 bases lay between the germline ends. CDR1 is MNHEY and CDR2 is SVGAGI in the germline V gene. This CDR3 region has 14 residues. In DNA, the CDR3 is TGTGCCAGCACCCGGGACTTCCAAGGAAACACCATATATTTT. Protein product: CASTRDFQGNTIYF.

This chain joins TRBV30 and TRBJ1-1, with 9 bases fitting TRBD1. Losses at the gene ends were 6 bases for V and 5 bases for J; bases not matched to a gene: 10. Germline V gives CDR1 GTSNPN, CDR2 SVGIG (reference sequence). This CDR3 comprises 14 residues. The CDR3 reads CACYSGTGLTEAFF. CDR3 nucleotides: TGTGCCTGTTACTCCGGGACAGGGTTGACTGAAGCTTTCTTT.

The table lists this clone with a few counts. The chain links TRBV6-2 or TRBV6-3 to TRBJ2-5, with TRBD1 identical over 7 bases. CDR3 length: 14 amino acids. With V trimmed by 1 base and J by 5 bases, 4 bases remained unmatched. Germline CDR1 MNHEY, CDR2 SVGEGT. The CDR3 nucleotides read TGTGCCAGCAGTTACTTAGACAGGGACGAGACCCAGTACTTC. This encodes CASSYLDRDETQYF.

This chain connects TRBV6-5 to TRBJ2-1, with 7 positions matching TRBD1. Germline loops: CDR1 MNHEY, CDR2 SVGAGI. This CDR3 has 15 amino acids. Trimming cost V 4 bases and J 3 bases; bases outside gene matches: 6. The CDR3, as DNA: TGTGCCAGCAGTTCCGAGGGGGCCGGCTACAATGAGCAGTTCTTC. Amino acids: CASSSEGAGYNEQFF.

Only one count was recorded for this clone. The DNA for the CDR3 is TGTGCCAGTAGGACAGGCAATCAGCCCCAGCATTTT. This codes for CASRTGNQPQHF. V gene TRBV19 combines with J gene TRBJ1-5, with a weak D call TRBD1 (5 bases). The V and J ends lost 6 bases and 2 bases respectively, with 5 bases between them. This CDR3 has 12 residues. Germline V gene data show CDR1 as LNHDA and CDR2 as SQIVND (reference sequence).

Concerning this clone itself: The sample contains more than one DNA sequence encoding this CDR3. This sequence joins TRBV7-3 and TRBJ2-3; 11 bases are a match to TRBD2. This CDR3 is built from 16 residues. Germline assignment: CDR1 SGHTA and CDR2 FQGTGA. Unmatched junction bases numbered 5, after V lost 5 bases and J lost 1 base. CDR3 sequence (DNA): TGTGCCAGCAGCCCAGCTAGCGGGGGGCGCACAGATACGCAGTATTTT. This encodes CASSPASGGRTDTQYF. Using reference TRBV7-3 and TRBJ2-3 for the parts outside the CDR3, the full variable domain is GAGVSQTPSNKVTEKGKYVELRCDPISGHTALYWYRQSLGQGPEFLIYFQGTGAADDSGLPNDRFFAVRPEGSVSTLKIQRTERGDSAVYLCASSPASGGRTDTQYFGPGTRLTVL.

The chain recombines TRBV7-9 with TRBJ2-1; the D is unclear. Per the germline V gene, CDR1 is SEHNR and CDR2 is FQNEAQ (reference sequence). The CDR3 spans 11 residues. The V end lost 5 bases, the J end lost 7 bases, and 6 bases lay between the germline ends. This CDR3 is CASSGINEQFF. CDR3 nucleotide sequence: TGTGCCAGCAGCGGCATAAATGAGCAGTTCTTC.

This chain connects TRBV7-9 to TRBJ2-7, with 14 positions matching TRBD2. V dropped 4 bases and J dropped 5; count of bases not matched to a gene: 7. Looked up from germline, CDR1 is SEHNR and CDR2 is FQNEAQ (reference sequence). The CDR3 contains 16 residues. DNA of the CDR3: TGTGCCAGCAGCTCGGGACTAGCGGGGGTAGGGGACGAGCAGTACTTC. Its translation: CASSSGLAGVGDEQYF.

CDR3 bases: TGTGCCAGTAGACCGGGACAGGGTGAGCAGCCCCAGCATTTT. It encodes CASRPGQGEQPQHF. The V call is TRBV19, the J call TRBJ1-5, with 9 bases aligning to TRBD1. Germline assignment: CDR1 LNHDA and CDR2 SQIVND (reference sequence). V trimming: 6 bases; J trimming: 7 bases; junction bases outside the gene matches: 7. The CDR3 totals 14 residues.

This clone appeared a single time. This chain connects TRBV10-2 to TRBJ1-4, with TRBD1 as a possible D gene (6 bases). The CDR3 contains 15 residues. Trimming shortened V by 6 bases and J by 3 bases, and 14 bases separated the two germline ends. CDR1 and CDR2 from the germline V gene are WSHSY and SAAADI. In DNA, the CDR3 is TGCGCCAGCAGGGATACAGGGCCTCCTAATGAAAAACTGTTTTTT. Its protein product is CASRDTGPPNEKLFF.

This clone was found once. The V call is TRBV19, the J call TRBJ2-2; weak D call: TRBD2 (5 bases). V was shortened by 6 bases and J by 2 bases, with 13 bases between the two germline ends. Germline CDR1 is LNHDA and CDR2 is SQIVND (reference sequence). This CDR3 has 15 amino acids. The CDR3 loop reads CASRKRGINTGELFF. As DNA, the CDR3 is TGTGCCAGTAGGAAAAGAGGGATTAACACCGGGGAGCTGTTTTTT.

The chain has TRBV4-1 and TRBJ2-7, with TRBD1 as a possible D gene (6 bases). The germline gives CDR1 MGHRA, CDR2 YSYEKL. V was cut by 5 bases and J by 0 bases, with 14 bases left in between. CDR3 length equals 15 residues. The CDR3 DNA reads as TGCGCCAGCAGCGAACAGGGACACTCCTCCTACGAGCAGTACTTC. It translates to CASSEQGHSSYEQYF.

The chain has TRBV3-1 (or the pseudogene TRBV3-2) and TRBJ2-3, with D tentatively TRBD1 (6 bases). This CDR3 is 14 amino acids long. From germline, CDR1 is LGHDT and CDR2 YNNKEL (reference sequence). V gave up 0 bases and J gave up 6 bases, with 10 bases separating them. Here the CDR3 reads CASSQEGAGDTQYF. The CDR3 DNA reads TGTGCCAGCAGCCAAGAGGGGGCCGGGGATACGCAGTATTTT.

This chain links TRBV3-1 (or the pseudogene TRBV3-2) with TRBJ2-2; possible D gene TRBD2, 8 bases. CDR3 length equals 18 residues. Trimming shortened V by 0 bases and J by 1 base, and 15 bases separated the two germline ends. CDR1 is LGHDT and CDR2 is YNNKEL in the germline V gene (reference sequence). The CDR3 region has the DNA TGTGCCAGCAGCCAAGATCGGGGGGGGACAGAGAACACCGGGGAGCTGTTTTTT. Its protein is CASSQDRGGTENTGELFF.

The genes are TRBV5-1 and TRBJ2-7; weak D call: TRBD1 (5 bases). This CDR3 region has 16 residues. Per the germline V gene, CDR1 is SGHRS and CDR2 is YFSETQ. Trimming left V 0 bases short and J 3 bases short, with 16 bases between. As DNA, the CDR3 is TGCGCCAGCAGCTTGGATACCGTGACAGTTCTCTACGAGCAGTACTTC. Translating it yields CASSLDTVTVLYEQYF.

The rearrangement joins TRBV30 to TRBJ1-1; 10 nucleotides align to TRBD1. The CDR3 covers 16 residues. The ends lost 7 bases at V and 2 bases at J; junction bases unmatched: 13. CDR1 GTSNPN and CDR2 SVGIG come from the germline V gene (reference sequence). CDR3 loop: CASSSADRGYNTEAFF. The CDR3 DNA is TGTGCCTCCTCTTCCGCGGACAGGGGGTATAACACTGAAGCTTTCTTT. Together with reference TRBV30 and TRBJ1-1, the CDR3 gives the full variable domain: SQTIHQWPATLVQPVGSPLSLECTVEGTSNPNLYWYRQAAGRGLQLLFYSVGIGQISSEVPQNLSASRPQDRQFILSSKKLLLSDSGFYLCASSSADRGYNTEAFFGQGTRLTVV.

CDR3 nucleotides: TGCGCCAGCAGCCAGTCACTCAGGGCGAACACTGAAGCTTTCTTT. Its translation is CASSQSLRANTEAFF. The chain links TRBV4-3 to TRBJ1-1; D is perhaps TRBD1 (5 bases). Trimming pared 3 bases from V and 1 base from J, leaving 12 bases between. The CDR3 extends over 15 amino acids. Germline assignment: CDR1 LGHNA and CDR2 YSLEER.

The rearrangement joins TRBV10-2 to TRBJ1-4, with 7 bases aligning to TRBD1. The CDR3 is 15 amino acids. Per germline, CDR1 WSHSY and CDR2 SAAADI. The DNA of the CDR3 is TGCGCTACCAGCATCTCAGGGGGACCTAATGAAAAACTGTTTTTT. This sequence encodes CATSISGGPNEKLFF.

This chain connects TRBV5-1 to TRBJ2-7; D is unresolved. The CDR3 runs 12 residues. CDR1 and CDR2 from the germline V gene are SGHRS and YFSETQ. V lost 0 bases and J lost 4, with 5 bases in between. CDR3 sequence: CASSLDEYEQYF. The CDR3 DNA reads as TGCGCCAGCAGCTTGGATGAGTACGAGCAGTACTTC.

The chain recombines TRBV5-1 with TRBJ2-3, with 9 positions matching TRBD2. The germline V gene encodes CDR1 SGHRS and CDR2 YFSETQ. The CDR3 loop spans 14 amino acids. Trimming took 4 bases from V and 5 from J; bases not matched to a gene: 5. CDR3 bases: TGCGCCAGCAGCCTGGGACTAGCAGTAGATACGCAGTATTTT. Amino acid sequence: CASSLGLAVDTQYF.

The chain uses TRBV12-3 or TRBV12-4 and TRBJ1-2, with D possibly TRBD1 on 6 matching bases. This CDR3 has 12 residues. V lost 7 bases and J 5 bases, leaving 11 bases between the germline ends. For the CDR3, the DNA is TGTGCCAGCATGGGGCAGGGGTATGGCTACACCTTC. Protein: CASMGQGYGYTF.

The V call is TRBV7-9, the J call TRBJ1-2, with D possibly TRBD1 on 5 matching bases. With 5 bases removed from V and 4 bases from J, the gap between germline ends came to 20 bases. CDR3 length: 16 amino acids. The germline CDR1 and CDR2 sequences are SEHNR and FQNEAQ (reference sequence). CDR3 coding DNA: TGTGCCAGCAGCCCCGGAAGACAGAGGAGAGGCTATGGCTACACCTTC. It is translated as CASSPGRQRRGYGYTF.

The rearrangement joins TRBV2 to TRBJ2-2; TRBD1 matches 7 bases. CDR1 and CDR2 from the germline V gene are SNHLY and FYNNEI. The CDR3 consists of 15 residues. V lost 5 bases, J lost 5 bases, and 8 bases stayed unmatched. The CDR3 DNA follows: TGTGCCAGCAGTAGGCGAGAGGGGGCGACCGGGGAGCTGTTTTTT. Its translation is CASSRREGATGELFF.

The V gene is TRBV29-1, the J gene TRBJ2-7; 9 bases align to TRBD1. Germline CDR1 is SQVTM and CDR2 is ANQGSEA. The CDR3 contains 13 residues. V was clipped by 8 bases and J by 2 bases; unmatched bases: 7. The CDR3 here is CSIPGQGTYEQYF. The CDR3 nucleotides are TGCAGCATACCGGGACAGGGAACCTACGAGCAGTACTTC.